The 11 T cell receptor beta chains below were found in one sample sequenced in a study of blood T cell repertoires in COVID-19 (dated by TCRdb to between 2020 and 2021). Library creation used the immunoSEQ multiplex PCR assay. What TCRdb holds here is the immuneACCESS table cut down to in-frame rearrangements. Part of the clones is not present; checked against another copy, under half of the missing clones reflect an unresolved V gene, and the others are unexplained. In all, the sample holds approximately 400,000 clones, and roughly 90% of those were seen once. Of the sample, over 0.7% falls within the top ten clones. Input material: PBMCs or T cells enriched from blood (not recorded which). The source of these receptors is a woman in her forties who had been exposed to COVID-19.

This clone was observed a few times. The chain employs TRBV7-3 and TRBJ1-1; TRBD1 agrees at 7 bases. V lost 5 bases to trimming and J lost 2 bases; unmatched junction nucleotides: 5. Germline CDR1 is SGHTA and CDR2 is FQGTGA. This CDR3 has 14 amino acids. The chain's CDR3 is CASSETGTNTEAFF. The CDR3 DNA is TGTGCCAGCAGCGAGACAGGGACTAACACTGAAGCTTTCTTT.

J is TRBJ1-1 and V is TRBV19; 7 bases are a match to TRBD1. V shed 5 bases and J 1 base; nucleotides not matched to a gene: 7. The CDR3 spans 15 residues. Germline CDR1 reads LNHDA; CDR2 reads SQIVND (reference sequence). CDR3 nucleotide sequence: TGTGCCAGTAGTCCCGACAGGGTGGGGAACACTGAAGCTTTCTTT. Its translation: CASSPDRVGNTEAFF.

The V gene is TRBV4-2, the J gene TRBJ2-2, with unresolved D. Germline V gives CDR1 LGHNA, CDR2 YNFKEQ. Trimming removed 9 bases from V and 2 bases from J, with 16 bases in between. The CDR3 spans 15 residues. The CDR3 loop is CASTAATHNTGELFF. CDR3 nucleotide sequence: TGTGCCAGTACCGCAGCGACTCATAACACCGGGGAGCTGTTTTTT.

The chain employs TRBV27 and TRBJ1-3; tentative D call: TRBD1 (5 bases). CDR1 and CDR2 from the germline V gene are MNHEY and SMNVEV (reference sequence). The length of the CDR3 is 14 residues. V was clipped by 5 bases and J by 0 bases, with 8 bases between them. The CDR3 here is CASSTGLSGNTIYF. The CDR3 DNA reads as TGTGCCAGCAGTACAGGTCTCTCTGGAAACACCATATATTTT.

CDR3 sequence reads: CASSSSGGRNSPLHF. For the CDR3, the DNA is TGTGCCAGCAGCTCCTCAGGGGGTAGGAATTCACCCCTCCACTTT. This rearrangement joins TRBV7-9 to TRBJ1-6; 7 bases fit TRBD1. The CDR3 is 15 residues long. CDR1 SEHNR and CDR2 FQNEAQ come from the germline V gene (reference sequence). V trimming: 4 bases; J trimming: 7 bases; junction bases outside the gene matches: 7. Based on the CDR3 plus reference TRBV7-9 and TRBJ1-6, the full variable domain is DTGVSQNPRHKITKRGQNVTFRCDPISEHNRLYWYRQTLGQGPEFLTYFQNEAQLEKSRLLSDRFSAERPKGSFSTLEIQRTEQGDSAMYLCASSSSGGRNSPLHFGNGTRLTVT.

J is TRBJ2-7 and V is TRBV18; the D gene is possibly TRBD2 (5 bases). The germline gives CDR1 KGHSH, CDR2 LQKENI. Trimming stripped 3 bases from V and 2 bases from J, with 11 bases between. The CDR3 is 14 amino acids. The CDR3 bases are TGTGCCAGCTCACCCTGGACTGGAGCCTACGAGCAGTACTTC. This gives the protein CASSPWTGAYEQYF.

The rearrangement joins TRBV19 to TRBJ2-4; 10 bases fit TRBD2. This CDR3 is 17 amino acids long. Germline CDR1 reads LNHDA; CDR2 reads SQIVND (reference sequence). V trimming: 3 bases; J trimming: 7 bases; junction bases outside the gene matches: 12. The CDR3 here is CASSIRLAGRLGNIQYF. The CDR3 coding sequence is TGTGCCAGTAGTATTCGACTAGCGGGTAGGCTCGGGAACATTCAGTACTTC. Full variable domain (outside the CDR3, taken from reference TRBV19 and TRBJ2-4): DGGITQSPKYLFRKEGQNVTLSCEQNLNHDAMYWYRQDPGQGLRLIYYSQIVNDFQKGDIAEGYSVSREKKESFPLTVTSAQKNPTAFYLCASSIRLAGRLGNIQYFGAGTRLSVL.

In its sample, this clone was seen once. The J gene is TRBJ2-2, the V gene TRBV7-2; TRBD2 matches at 11 bases. The CDR3 is made up of 13 amino acids. J gave up 15 bases and V 4 bases, and 7 bases lay outside the gene matches. Germline CDR1 reads SGHTA; CDR2 reads FQGNSA. DNA for the CDR3: TGTGCCAGCAGCTCCCGAGTAGCGGGAGGGGTGTTTTTT. Translating it yields CASSSRVAGGVFF.

Comment on this clone: Its ends do not fully match the called genes, so a read error is possible. Written as DNA, the CDR3 is TGTGCCAGCGGTTTGCAGGGCTCCTACGAGCAGTACTTC. Translating gives CASGLQGSYEQYF. The chain uses TRBV27 and TRBJ2-7, with D possibly TRBD1 on 5 matching bases. Germline values: CDR1 MNHEY, CDR2 SMNVEV (reference sequence). The CDR3 is 13 amino acids.

The chain links TRBV5-4 to TRBJ2-5; D possibly corresponds to TRBD2 (6 bases). Germline loops: CDR1 SGHNT, CDR2 YYREEE (reference sequence). This CDR3 comprises 17 residues. With 1 base removed from V and 2 bases from J, the gap between germline ends came to 18 bases. For the CDR3, the DNA is TGTGCCAGCAGCTTGAAAGGAGGGGTTGGAGGGCAAGAGACCCAGTACTTC. The encoded protein is CASSLKGGVGGQETQYF.

The sample holds one count of this clone. The chain combines TRBV5-1 with TRBJ2-3, with D hard to call. V was trimmed by 4 bases and J by 0 bases, leaving 9 bases between them. This CDR3 comprises 14 residues. Germline CDR1 SGHRS, CDR2 YFSETQ. This chain's CDR3 is CASSNGASTDTQYF. The CDR3, as DNA: TGCGCCAGCAGCAACGGTGCTAGCACAGATACGCAGTATTTT.